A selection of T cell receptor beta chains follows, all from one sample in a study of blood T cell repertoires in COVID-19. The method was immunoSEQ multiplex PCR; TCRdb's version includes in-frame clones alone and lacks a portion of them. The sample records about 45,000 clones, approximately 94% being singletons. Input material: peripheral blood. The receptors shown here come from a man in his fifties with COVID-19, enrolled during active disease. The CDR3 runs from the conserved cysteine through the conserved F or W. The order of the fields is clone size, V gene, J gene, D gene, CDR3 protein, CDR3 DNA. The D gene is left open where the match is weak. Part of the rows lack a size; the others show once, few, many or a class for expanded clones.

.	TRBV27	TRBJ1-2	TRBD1	CASRHLRGQRSNYGYTF	TGTGCCAGCAGACACCTCAGGGGGCAGCGCTCTAACTATGGCTACACCTTC
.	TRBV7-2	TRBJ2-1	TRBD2	CASSPLREGHGQFF	TGTGCCAGCAGCCCCTTGCGGGAGGGCCACGGGCAGTTCTTC
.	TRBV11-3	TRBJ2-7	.	CASSLTRSSYEQYF	TGTGCCAGCAGCCTCACCAGGTCCTCCTACGAGCAGTACTTC
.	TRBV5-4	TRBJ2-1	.	CASSPGGGRGENEQFF	TGTGCCAGCAGCCCGGGGGGCGGGAGAGGGGAGAATGAGCAGTTCTTC
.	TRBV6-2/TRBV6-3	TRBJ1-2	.	CASSYSAGPYGYTF	TGTGCCAGCAGTTACTCCGCGGGGCCCTATGGCTACACCTTC
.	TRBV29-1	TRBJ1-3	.	CSVRDSSSGNTIYF	TGCAGCGTTAGGGACTCTAGCTCTGGAAACACCATATATTTT
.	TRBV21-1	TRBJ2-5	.	CASSPQETQYF	TGTGCCAGCAGCCCCCAGGAGACCCAGTACTTC
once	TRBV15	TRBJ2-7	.	CATSRDRGGSYEQYF	TGTGCCACCAGCAGAGATCGAGGCGGATCCTACGAGCAGTACTTC
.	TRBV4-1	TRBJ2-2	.	CASSQGRGGTGELFF	TGCGCCAGCAGCCAAGGAAGGGGTGGAACCGGGGAGCTGTTTTTT
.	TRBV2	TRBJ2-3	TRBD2	CASTKRLAEYTDTQYF	TGTGCCAGCACCAAACGACTAGCGGAATACACAGATACGCAGTATTTT
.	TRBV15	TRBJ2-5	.	CATSRLRETQYF	TGTGCCACCAGCAGACTTCGGGAGACCCAGTACTTC
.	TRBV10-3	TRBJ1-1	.	CAISDGVNTEAFF	TGTGCCATCAGTGACGGGGTGAACACTGAAGCTTTCTTT
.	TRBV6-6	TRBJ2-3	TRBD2	CASSRLAEPYTDTQYF	TGTGCCAGCAGTCGACTAGCGGAGCCATACACAGATACGCAGTATTTT
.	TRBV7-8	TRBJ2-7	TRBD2	CASSFPSGATHEQYF	TGTGCCAGCAGCTTCCCTAGCGGGGCCACCCACGAGCAGTACTTC
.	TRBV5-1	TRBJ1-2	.	CASSFSLNYGYTF	TGCGCCAGCAGCTTCTCCCTTAACTATGGCTACACCTTC
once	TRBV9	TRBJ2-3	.	CASSVTPDTTDTQYF	TGTGCCAGCAGCGTTACCCCGGACACCACAGATACGCAGTATTTT
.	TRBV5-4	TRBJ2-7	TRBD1	CASSSLGQGVRYEQYF	TGTGCCAGCAGCTCCCTGGGACAGGGGGTGAGGTACGAGCAGTACTTC
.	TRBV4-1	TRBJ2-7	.	CASSQVGDSTYEQYF	TGCGCCAGCAGCCAAGTAGGGGACTCTACCTACGAGCAGTACTTC
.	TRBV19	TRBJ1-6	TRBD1	CASSTIRRQGDNSPLHF	TGTGCCAGTAGCACCATAAGAAGACAGGGCGATAATTCACCCCTCCACTTT
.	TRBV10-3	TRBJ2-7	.	CATSTRGGSSYEQYF	TGTGCCACATCAACCAGGGGAGGGAGCTCCTACGAGCAGTACTTC
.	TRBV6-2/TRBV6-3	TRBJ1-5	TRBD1	CASSYEQGSHSNQPQHF	TGTGCCAGCAGTTACGAACAGGGGTCCCATAGCAATCAGCCCCAGCATTTT
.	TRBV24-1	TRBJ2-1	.	CATSDLQGSELMQFF	TGTGCCACCAGTGATCTCCAGGGGAGTGAGCTGATGCAGTTCTTC
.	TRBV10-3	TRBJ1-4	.	CAISETAGSNEKLFF	TGTGCCATCAGTGAGACTGCAGGGTCAAATGAAAAACTGTTTTTT
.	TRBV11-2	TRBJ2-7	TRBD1	CASSPRGQGRSYEQYF	TGTGCCAGCAGCCCAAGAGGACAGGGCAGATCCTACGAGCAGTACTTC
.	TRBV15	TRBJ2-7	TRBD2	CATSRVAGGPYEQYF	TGTGCCACCAGCAGAGTAGCGGGAGGCCCCTACGAGCAGTACTTC
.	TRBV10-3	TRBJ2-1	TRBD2	CAISEGTSINEQFF	TGTGCCATCAGTGAAGGGACTAGCATAAATGAGCAGTTCTTC
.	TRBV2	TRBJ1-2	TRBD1	CASSGQGSNYGYTF	TGTGCCAGCAGTGGACAGGGTTCTAACTATGGCTACACCTTC
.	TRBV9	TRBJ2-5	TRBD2	CASSVSLGLAETQYF	TGTGCCAGCAGCGTATCGCTGGGACTAGCGGAGACCCAGTACTTC
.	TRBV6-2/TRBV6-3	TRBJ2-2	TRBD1	CASSHDRGELFF	TGTGCCAGCAGCCACGACAGGGGCGAGCTGTTTTTT
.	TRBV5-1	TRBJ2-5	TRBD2	CASSTGLAGGETQYF	TGCGCCAGCAGCACTGGACTAGCGGGTGGAGAGACCCAGTACTTC
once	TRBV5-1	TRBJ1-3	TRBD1	CASSLGDRGQAGNTIYF	TGCGCCAGCAGCTTGGGCGACAGGGGGCAAGCTGGAAACACCATATATTTT
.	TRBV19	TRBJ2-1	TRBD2	CASSIGPSGGNEQFF	TGTGCCAGTAGTATCGGCCCCTCGGGGGGGAATGAGCAGTTCTTC
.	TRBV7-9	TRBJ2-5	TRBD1	CASSPRQGHQGTQYF	TGTGCCAGCAGCCCTAGACAGGGTCACCAAGGGACCCAGTACTTC
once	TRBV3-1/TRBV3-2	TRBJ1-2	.	CASSQEGGYTF	TGTGCCAGCAGCCAAGAGGGCGGCTACACCTTC
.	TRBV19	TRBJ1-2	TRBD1	CASGGQGLGYTF	TGTGCCAGTGGAGGACAGGGCCTTGGCTACACCTTC
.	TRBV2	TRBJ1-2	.	CASSDSPGYTF	TGTGCCAGCAGTGACAGTCCTGGCTACACCTTC
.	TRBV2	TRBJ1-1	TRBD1	CASRWTGDTEAFF	TGTGCCAGCAGGTGGACAGGGGACACTGAAGCTTTCTTT
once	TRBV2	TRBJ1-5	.	CASRGTFSNQPQHF	TGTGCCAGCAGGGGCACGTTTAGCAATCAGCCCCAGCATTTT
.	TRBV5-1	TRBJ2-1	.	CASRVASYNEQFF	TGCGCCAGCAGGGTGGCTAGCTACAATGAGCAGTTCTTC
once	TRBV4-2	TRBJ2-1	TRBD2	CASSHIGGIGGLAGAYNEQFF	TGTGCCAGCAGCCACATTGGGGGTATAGGTGGACTAGCGGGAGCCTACAATGAGCAGTTCTTC
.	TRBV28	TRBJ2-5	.	CASRTRTEETQYF	TGTGCCAGCCGAACCCGGACAGAAGAGACCCAGTACTTC
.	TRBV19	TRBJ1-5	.	CASVRDKNQPQHF	TGTGCCAGTGTTCGGGACAAAAATCAGCCCCAGCATTTT